This T cell receptor (beta chain) was recorded in a study of CD8+ T cells in alopecia areata (dated by TCRdb to 2017 to 2018). Study-level background: Treated patients were enrolled in an open-label pilot trial of oral tofacitinib, 5 to 10 mg twice daily, for moderate-to-severe alopecia areata. Clonality in the scalp was compared among normal scalp (n=4), patchy alopecia areata scalp (n=8), and alopecia totalis/universalis scalp (n=8). RNA was extracted with the PAXgene miRNA kit for fixed scalp, the miRNeasy kit for PBMCs, and the RNeasy kit for mouse skin. Human TCRbeta sequencing covered scalp tissue and sorted CD4+ and CD8+ peripheral blood T cells from patchy and totalis/universalis alopecia areata patients and healthy controls. Biopsies were taken from tofacitinib-treated patients at baseline and at 4 and 24 weeks of treatment, and a later scalp biopsy was taken in several of the tofacitinib-treated patients. TCRbeta CDR3 regions were amplified by immunoSEQ multiplex PCR with 35 Vbeta forward and 13 Jbeta reverse primers. Tofacitinib was given for 6 to 18 months, followed by 6 months of follow-up off drug to assess delayed response and recurrence. To study T cell clonal expansion in alopecia areata, the researchers applied high-throughput TCRbeta sequencing to both the C3H/HeJ mouse model and human patients.

What the research found in general, with its limitations: Shared TCR sequences between patients were less evident than in mice, which may be partly attributable to HLA diversity in the patient population. Compared with normal scalp, lesional scalp had higher clonality and more expanded CD8+ clones, particularly in alopecia totalis/universalis, a pattern that suggests antigenic drive. Scalp TCR repertoire analysis is complicated because resident alphabeta T cells in normal human skin are also sequenced, whereas mouse skin is dominated by gammadelta T cells.

The library was obtained by the immunoSEQ multiplex PCR assay. RNA was extracted from all samples and reverse transcribed into cDNA, which served as template for TCR sequencing. First-strand cDNA was synthesized with SuperScript III using a 2:1 mix of oligo-dT and random hexamers. A synthetic immune receptor repertoire was used to measure amplification bias, and any remaining bias was corrected computationally. In the paper's pipeline: Raw reads were preprocessed to remove errors, and CDR3 was defined by IMGT conventions from the conserved cysteine to phenylalanine. Clonality was calculated as 1 minus Shannon entropy normalized by log2 of the number of productive unique TCRs. Scalp TCRbeta sequences were cross-referenced with sorted blood CD4 and CD8 repertoires so that the CD4 or CD8 identity of scalp clones could be inferred. This is the immuneACCESS table as TCRdb keeps it, with only in-frame sequences that have V and J called. A part of the clones is gone; compared with another copy, unresolved V genes explain less than half, and the rest is unexplained. The V and J calls and clone size come from that table; D and trimming were worked out from the DNA. The sample contains 110,000 to 150,000 clones, 51% of them found a single time. The ten most abundant clones make up more than 0.95% of the sample.

The sample's time point, from its label and the paper: baseline before oral tofacitinib. Peripheral blood and lesional scalp punch biopsies were obtained from patients with alopecia areata. PBMCs were isolated by density centrifugation and stained for CD3, CD4 and CD8, and CD4+ and CD8+ T cells were sorted on a FACSAria. From a lookup of the germline V gene, CDR1 and CDR2 are SQVTM and ANQGSEA. Trimming takes 6 bases from V and 4 bases from J, and the germline ends sit 16 bases apart. From the cysteine through the phenylalanine, the CDR3 covers 13 amino acids. Only the CDR3 region is kept as DNA, spanning 39 bases read in frame from base 1. As to this clone: The antigen it binds to is not known. No base-level quality is on record; no much larger clone is a single base apart.

This receptor chain uses TRBV29-1 and TRBJ2-7; the D gene is not confidently resolved. The receptor's source is a human donor with alopecia areata. This specimen was CD4+ T cells sorted from blood, taken at week 0. The bases are TGCAGCGTCCGCTCTACGAGTAGTTACGAGCAGTACTTC. This translates into CSVRSTSSYEQYF.